Listed here are 8 T cell receptor beta chains from one sample, sequenced in a study of breast tumors, draining lymph nodes, adjacent tissues. The lymph nodes were axillary draining lymph nodes from breast cancer patients. TCRdb independently ran MiXCR on the multiplex PCR reads; one entry per CDR3 protein. The sample records 250,000 or so distinct CDR3 sequences, 30% being singletons. Sequencing input: axillary lymph node tissue. The receptors originated from a female donor with breast cancer. Some clones in this sample may be carry-over from other donors' samples.

This clonotype appeared many times. The V and J genes are TRBV10-1 and TRBJ2-1; D remains unclear. This CDR3 has 16 residues. The V and J ends lost 5 bases and 0 bases respectively, with 14 bases between them. Germline lookup yields CDR1 WNHNN and CDR2 SYGVQD (reference sequence). The CDR3 loop is CASSPQLGSSYNEQFF. CDR3 DNA sequence: TGCGCCAGCAGTCCTCAACTGGGAAGCTCCTACAATGAGCAGTTCTTC.

The sample holds many counts of this clonotype. The CDR3 loop reads CSVETGYPYEQYF. CDR3 nucleotides: TGCAGCGTTGAAACAGGGTACCCTTACGAGCAGTACTTC. The chain employs TRBV29-1 and TRBJ2-7; a possible D gene is TRBD1 (6 bases). Trimming cost V 2 bases and J 4 bases, with 12 bases left between them. The CDR3 is made up of 13 amino acids. CDR1 is SQVTM, CDR2 ANQGSEA, per germline.

This CDR3 reads CASSNRGNTEAFF. The CDR3 DNA reads as TGTGCCAGCAGTAACAGGGGGAACACTGAAGCTTTCTTT. The chain combines TRBV7-2 with TRBJ1-1; 7 nucleotides match TRBD1. Trimming cost V 6 bases and J 1 base; bases outside gene matches: 2. Germline V gene lookup returns CDR1 SGHTA and CDR2 FQGNSA. The CDR3 sequence is 13 residues long.

This clonotype was seen many times. The rearrangement uses TRBV12-3 or TRBV12-4 and TRBJ2-7, with 12 bases identical to TRBD2. This CDR3 contains 17 residues. J gave up 2 bases and V 2 bases, and 7 bases lay outside the gene matches. CDR3 in amino acids: CASSLRGGLAGTYEQYF. DNA of the CDR3: TGTGCCAGCAGTTTACGCGGGGGACTAGCGGGCACCTACGAGCAGTACTTC.

This clonotype was detected many times. The rearrangement links TRBV20-1 to TRBJ1-3; tentative D call: TRBD1 (5 bases). V dropped 0 bases and J dropped 0 bases, with 12 bases sitting between them. The germline gives CDR1 DFQATT, CDR2 SNEGSKA (reference sequence). The CDR3 loop spans 16 amino acids. The CDR3 reads CSARDLGTPSGNTIYF. As DNA, the CDR3 is TGCAGTGCTAGAGATCTAGGGACTCCCTCTGGAAACACCATATATTTT.

This clonotype was seen many times. This chain joins TRBV29-1 and TRBJ1-3, with D unresolved. The germline CDR1 and CDR2 sequences are SQVTM and ANQGSEA. The germline V and J ends were trimmed by 3 bases and 0 bases, with 9 bases remaining between them. The CDR3 consists of 14 residues. The CDR3 protein is CSVEPENSGNTIYF. The CDR3 DNA follows: TGCAGCGTTGAGCCAGAGAACTCTGGAAACACCATATATTTT. Combining the CDR3 with reference TRBV29-1 and TRBJ1-3 gives the whole variable domain SAVISQKPSRDICQRGTSLTIQCQVDSQVTMMFWYRQQPGQSLTLIATANQGSEATYESGFVIDKFPISRPNLTFSTLTVSNMSPEDSSIYLCSVEPENSGNTIYFGEGSWLTVV.

This clonotype occurred a few times. V usage is TRBV30 and J usage is TRBJ1-2; D is undetermined. Trimming cost V 2 bases and J 1 base, with 8 bases left between them. The CDR3 totals 13 residues. Looked up from germline, CDR1 is GTSNPN and CDR2 is SVGIG (reference sequence). CDR3 sequence: CAWSRSSNYGYTF. DNA for the CDR3: TGTGCCTGGAGTAGGAGCAGTAACTATGGCTACACCTTC.

Concerning this clonotype itself: A junction boundary mismatches the germline segment, possibly from a read error. The chain carries TRBV27 and TRBJ1-2, with D unclear. This CDR3 comprises 13 residues. The germline gives CDR1 MNHEY, CDR2 SMNVEV (reference sequence). In nucleotides, the CDR3 is TGTGCCGGCAGTTTCGGGCAGAACTATGGCTACACCTTC. Amino acid sequence: CAGSFGQNYGYTF.